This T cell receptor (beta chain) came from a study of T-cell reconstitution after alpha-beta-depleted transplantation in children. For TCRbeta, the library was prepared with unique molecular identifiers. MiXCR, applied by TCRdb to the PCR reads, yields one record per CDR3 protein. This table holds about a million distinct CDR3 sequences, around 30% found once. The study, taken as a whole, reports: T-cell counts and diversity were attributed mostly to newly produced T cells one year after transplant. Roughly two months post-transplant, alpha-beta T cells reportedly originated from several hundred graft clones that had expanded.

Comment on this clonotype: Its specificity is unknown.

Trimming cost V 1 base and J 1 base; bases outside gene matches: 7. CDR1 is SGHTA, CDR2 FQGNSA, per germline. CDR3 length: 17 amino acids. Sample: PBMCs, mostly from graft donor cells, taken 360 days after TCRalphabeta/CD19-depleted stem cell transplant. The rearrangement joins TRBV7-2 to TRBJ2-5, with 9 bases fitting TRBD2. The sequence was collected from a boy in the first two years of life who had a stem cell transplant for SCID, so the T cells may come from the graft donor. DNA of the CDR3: TGTGCCAGCAGCTTAGTAGGATTTAGCGGGGGCCAAGAGACCCAGTACTTC. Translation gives CASSLVGFSGGQETQYF. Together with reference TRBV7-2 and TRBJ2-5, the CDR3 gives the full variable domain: GAGVSQSPSNKVTEKGKDVELRCDPISGHTALYWYRQSLGQGLEFLIYFQGNSAPDKSGLPSDRFSAERTGGSVSTLTIQRTQQEDSAVYLCASSLVGFSGGQETQYFGPGTRLLVL.